The clone carrying this T cell receptor (beta chain) was counted only a few times. Its specificity is unknown. Individual cDNA molecules were tagged with unique molecular identifiers. TCRdb redid the calling of the 5' RACE reads with MiXCR, one entry per CDR3 protein. This sample has 75,000 to 100,000 distinct CDR3 sequences, with 13% to 15% found just once. V shed 4 bases and J shed 0 bases, with 12 bases lying between them. CDR1 SGHTA and CDR2 FQGNSA come from the germline V gene. The CDR3 has 15 residues. The data originate from a study of early T cells in non-severe SARS-CoV-2 infection. Study at large: Unsorted whole-blood RNA was sequenced in bulk, leaving chains unpaired.

Study observations and caveats: Reliance on VDJdb matching favored anti-spike CD8 responses; private and CD4 specificities were missed.

The sequencing sample was made of whole blood. This chain links TRBV7-2 with TRBJ1-1; D remains unclear. This TCR was recovered from an adult who was a healthcare worker with PCR-confirmed SARS-CoV-2 infection or an uninfected control (not recorded which). The CDR3 sequence is CASSSEGRVNTEAFF. The DNA for the CDR3 is TGTGCCAGCAGCTCCGAAGGGAGGGTGAACACTGAAGCTTTCTTT.